The 23 T cell receptor beta chains in this list originate from one sample, sequenced in a study of shared clonotypes between healthy human individuals. The method was immunoSEQ multiplex PCR; TCRdb's version includes in-frame clones alone and lacks a portion of them. The sample contains about 320,000 clones, about nine tenths of which appear only once. Input material: memory CD8+ T cells sorted from blood. Subset reported: CD45RO+ cells pooled with CCR7-negative TemRA cells. The receptors come from a man younger than 35 in good health.

The V call is TRBV6-5, the J call TRBJ2-7; the D gene is possibly TRBD2 (5 bases). The V and J ends lost 0 bases and 2 bases respectively, with 14 bases between them. The CDR3 is made up of 16 amino acids. Germline V gene sequence: CDR1 MNHEY, CDR2 SVGAGI. The CDR3 DNA sequence: TGTGCCAGCAGTTACTCGATTGGGCAGAGGGCCTACGAGCAGTACTTC. It specifies CASSYSIGQRAYEQYF.

The rearrangement joins TRBV9 to TRBJ2-1, with 10 bases matching TRBD2. CDR1 is SGDLS and CDR2 is YYNGEE in the germline V gene. This CDR3 has 19 residues. The V segment lost 4 bases and the J segment 0 bases; nucleotides outside the gene matches: 13. The CDR3 is CASSLRPSGSRSSYNEQFF. DNA of the CDR3: TGTGCCAGCAGCCTCCGTCCTAGCGGGAGCCGGAGCTCCTACAATGAGCAGTTCTTC. Drawing the rest from reference TRBV9 and TRBJ2-1, the complete variable domain is DSGVTQTPKHLITATGQRVTLRCSPRSGDLSVYWYQQSLDQGLQFLIQYYNGEERAKGNILERFSAQQFPDLHSELNLSSLELGDSALYFCASSLRPSGSRSSYNEQFFGPGTRLTVL.

The chain couples TRBV13 to TRBJ2-7; D gene ambiguous. Trimming removed 5 bases from V and 3 bases from J, with 8 bases in between. The germline V gene has CDR1 PRHDT and CDR2 FYEKMQ (reference sequence). The CDR3 covers 12 residues. In DNA form, the CDR3 reads TGTGCCAGCAGCCTGCCGGGCTACGAGCAGTACTTC. Amino acid sequence: CASSLPGYEQYF.

The rearrangement uses TRBV5-1 and TRBJ1-5, with D tentatively TRBD1 (6 bases). The V end lost 0 bases, the J end lost 5 bases, and 9 bases lay between the germline ends. Germline-derived CDR1 and CDR2 are SGHRS and YFSETQ. The CDR3 has 14 amino acids. The CDR3 loop reads CASSLDRADQPQHF. CDR3 in DNA: TGCGCCAGCAGCTTGGACAGGGCCGATCAGCCCCAGCATTTT. The complete variable domain, with remaining parts taken from reference TRBV5-1 and TRBJ1-5, reads KAGVTQTPRYLIKTRGQQVTLSCSPISGHRSVSWYQQTPGQGLQFLFEYFSETQRNKGNFPGRFSGRQFSNSRSEMNVSTLELGDSALYLCASSLDRADQPQHFGDGTRLSIL.

The count of this clone is one. This sequence joins TRBV30 and TRBJ2-7; TRBD2 matches at 7 bases. CDR3 length: 13 amino acids. Germline V CDR1 and CDR2: GTSNPN, SVGIG (reference sequence). Trimming at V came to 0 bases and at J to 5 bases, leaving 4 bases not matched to a gene. CDR3 bases: TGTGCCTGGAGTGTCGTCGGGGGGAACGAGCAGTACTTC. Residues: CAWSVVGGNEQYF.

This clone was seen more than once but under ten times. This chain joins TRBV7-9 and TRBJ2-7, with D perhaps matching TRBD2 (7 bases). The CDR3 length is 16 residues. The V gene's germline CDR1 is SEHNR and CDR2 FQNEAQ (reference sequence). Trimming shortened V by 4 bases and J by 3 bases, and 19 bases separated the two germline ends. CDR3 in DNA: TGTGCCAGCAGCTCCGCTGGGGAGGGGGTGATCTACGAGCAGTACTTC. Protein sequence: CASSSAGEGVIYEQYF.

The chain joins TRBV29-1 to TRBJ2-2, with D possibly being TRBD1 (5 bases). Germline lookup yields CDR1 SQVTM and CDR2 ANQGSEA. This CDR3 is built from 13 residues. The germline V and J ends were trimmed by 5 bases and 4 bases, with 11 bases remaining between them. CDR3 residues: CSVLRAGTGELFF. CDR3 nucleotides: TGCAGCGTTCTCAGGGCTGGCACCGGGGAGCTGTTTTTT.

The V and J genes are TRBV6-5 and TRBJ1-5; D possibly corresponds to TRBD1 (5 bases). Germline V gene lookup returns CDR1 MNHEY and CDR2 SVGAGI. Trimming took 6 bases from V and 3 from J, leaving 15 bases between them. The CDR3 is 15 residues long. The CDR3 spells CASRISRDPNQPQHF. CDR3 coding DNA: TGTGCCAGCAGAATCAGCCGGGACCCCAATCAGCCCCAGCATTTT.

This rearrangement joins TRBV9 to TRBJ2-7, with a weak D call TRBD2 (6 bases). Trimming stripped 4 bases from V and 3 bases from J, with 14 bases between. CDR3 size: 14 residues. Looked up from germline, CDR1 is SGDLS and CDR2 is YYNGEE. CDR3 sequence reads: CASSPSGGSYEQYF. The CDR3 nucleotides read TGTGCCAGCAGCCCCAGTGGAGGGAGCTACGAGCAGTACTTC. Variable domain in full (rest from reference TRBV9 and TRBJ2-7): DSGVTQTPKHLITATGQRVTLRCSPRSGDLSVYWYQQSLDQGLQFLIQYYNGEERAKGNILERFSAQQFPDLHSELNLSSLELGDSALYFCASSPSGGSYEQYFGPGTRLTVT.

The rearrangement joins TRBV5-4 to TRBJ1-2, with D perhaps TRBD1 (6 bases). Trimming shortened V by 1 base and J by 4 bases, and 8 bases separated the two germline ends. This CDR3 is built from 13 residues. Germline values: CDR1 SGHNT, CDR2 YYREEE (reference sequence). CDR3: CASSLTGRYGYTF. CDR3 in DNA: TGTGCCAGCAGCTTGACAGGGCGCTATGGCTACACCTTC. The full variable domain, with the rest looked up from reference TRBV5-4 and TRBJ1-2, is ETGVTQSPTHLIKTRGQQVTLRCSSQSGHNTVSWYQQALGQGPQFIFQYYREEENGRGNFPPRFSGLQFPNYSSELNVNALELDDSALYLCASSLTGRYGYTFGSGTRLTVV.

This chain joins TRBV6-1 and TRBJ1-2, with D possibly matching TRBD1 (5 bases). This CDR3 has 15 residues. Trimming shortened V by 1 base and J by 8 bases, and 17 bases separated the two germline ends. The V gene's germline CDR1 is MNHNS and CDR2 SASEGT. Here the CDR3 reads CASSEVTIGAEGYTF. The CDR3 DNA reads TGTGCCAGCAGTGAAGTGACGATCGGGGCGGAGGGCTACACCTTC.

The chain uses TRBV5-4 and TRBJ2-7; D gene ambiguous. The CDR3 loop spans 13 amino acids. Trimming took off 0 bases at V and 5 bases at J, with 9 bases between the two ends. The germline V gene encodes CDR1 SGHNT and CDR2 YYREEE (reference sequence). CDR3 DNA: TGTGCCAGCAGCTTGGGGTGGGAAGACGAGCAGTACTTC. Amino acids: CASSLGWEDEQYF.

This chain joins TRBV13 and TRBJ2-7; 8 bases line up with TRBD2. The germline V gene encodes CDR1 PRHDT and CDR2 FYEKMQ (reference sequence). The CDR3 consists of 13 residues. The junction had 10 bases not matched to a gene; V was cut back by 8 bases and J by 7 bases. In nucleotides, the CDR3 is TGTGCCAGCTCCTGGCGGGGGGTGCGGGAGCAGTACTTC. Protein sequence: CASSWRGVREQYF. Looking up the rest from reference TRBV13 and TRBJ2-7 gives the full variable domain: AAGVIQSPRHLIKEKRETATLKCYPIPRHDTVYWYQQGPGQDPQFLISFYEKMQSDKGSIPDRFSAQQFSDYHSELNMSSLELGDSALYFCASSWRGVREQYFGPGTRLTVT.

V gene TRBV11-3 combines with J gene TRBJ2-7, with D maybe TRBD1 (6 bases). V lost 5 bases, J lost 5 bases, and 10 bases lay in between. Germline V gene data show CDR1 as SGHNT and CDR2 as YENEEA. This CDR3 has 12 amino acids. This chain's CDR3 is CASSRPGDEQYF. The CDR3 DNA reads as TGTGCCAGCAGCCGTCCAGGGGACGAGCAGTACTTC.

This clone was counted a few times. The rearrangement joins TRBV7-8 to TRBJ1-2; TRBD1 aligns across 7 bases. This CDR3 is 15 amino acids long. Trimming cost V 1 base and J 4 bases; bases outside gene matches: 6. Per the germline V gene, CDR1 is SGHVS and CDR2 is FQNEAQ. CDR3 in DNA: TGTGCCAGCAGCTTAGACGACAGGGCAGGCTATGGCTACACCTTC. Its protein is CASSLDDRAGYGYTF.

This chain uses TRBV28 with TRBJ1-4; TRBD1 might be the D (5 bases). Trimming removed 6 bases from V and 5 bases from J, with 16 bases in between. This CDR3 spans 15 amino acids. Germline loops: CDR1 MDHEN, CDR2 SYDVKM. In DNA, the CDR3 is TGTGCCAGCAGCACCCTCCGGGACGGAAATGAAAAACTGTTTTTT. Amino acid sequence: CASSTLRDGNEKLFF.

The chain carries TRBV27 and TRBJ2-7, with 8 positions matching TRBD2. Per germline, CDR1 MNHEY and CDR2 SMNVEV (reference sequence). This CDR3 comprises 17 residues. The J segment lost 5 bases and the V segment lost 3 bases, leaving 15 bases of the junction unmatched. In DNA, the CDR3 is TGTGCCAGCAGTTTTGCCGCGGGGGGCCCCCACGGCCACGAGCAGTACTTC. It is translated as CASSFAAGGPHGHEQYF.

DNA of the CDR3: TGTGCCAGCAGCCAAGTCGCGGGACTAGCGGGTGGAGATACGCAGTATTTT. This gives the protein CASSQVAGLAGGDTQYF. J is TRBJ2-3 and V is TRBV4-2, with 12 bases identical to TRBD2. Germline CDR1 and CDR2: LGHNA and YNFKEQ. The V gene end was trimmed by 1 base and the J gene end by 5 bases; junction bases not matched to a gene: 7. The CDR3 has 17 residues.

This clone was recorded only once. The CDR3 reads CASSSSGDQYF. In nucleotides, the CDR3 is TGTGCCAGCAGCTCTTCAGGAGACCAGTACTTC. The chain has TRBV7-9 and TRBJ2-4; D remains unclear. V shed 4 bases and J shed 13 bases, with 11 bases lying between them. The CDR3 has 11 residues. Germline CDR1 SEHNR, CDR2 FQNEAQ (reference sequence).

The genes are TRBV28 and TRBJ2-3; unclear D gene. Germline V lookup: CDR1 MDHEN, CDR2 SYDVKM. There are 15 residues in the CDR3. Deletions cut 6 bases from V and 2 bases from J, with 15 bases between. The CDR3: CASRPQRPPTDTQYF. The CDR3 DNA is TGTGCCAGCAGACCTCAGCGACCCCCCACAGATACGCAGTATTTT.

This chain uses TRBV5-4 with TRBJ1-1, with 7 bases matching TRBD1. Per germline, CDR1 SGHNT and CDR2 YYREEE (reference sequence). The V gene end was trimmed by 3 bases and the J gene end by 9 bases; junction bases not matched to a gene: 2. The CDR3 spans 11 residues. Here the CDR3 reads CASSSTGQAFF. The CDR3, as DNA: TGTGCCAGCAGCTCGACAGGGCAAGCTTTCTTT.

The chain couples TRBV28 to TRBJ2-7; D is perhaps TRBD2 (6 bases). This CDR3 region has 15 residues. The V and J ends lost 3 bases and 1 base respectively, with 13 bases between them. Germline V gene data show CDR1 as MDHEN and CDR2 as SYDVKM. The CDR3 reads CASSFYPGESYEQYF. The CDR3 nucleotides read TGTGCCAGCAGTTTTTACCCGGGGGAATCCTACGAGCAGTACTTC.

The gene calls are TRBV5-1 and TRBJ2-6; the match to TRBD1 covers 9 bases. With 4 bases clipped from V and 1 base from J, the junction kept 9 bases outside the gene matches. The CDR3 covers 18 residues. Germline V gene lookup returns CDR1 SGHRS and CDR2 YFSETQ. CDR3 in amino acids: CASSARDRVGSGANVLTF. For the CDR3, the DNA is TGCGCCAGCAGCGCCCGGGACAGGGTCGGATCTGGGGCCAACGTCCTGACTTTC.